This T cell receptor (beta chain) comes out of a study of PD-L1 blockade in urothelial cancer (dated by TCRdb to about 2017). About the study as a whole: Every patient began therapy in about 2014 and was given atezolizumab 1,200 mg intravenously every 3 weeks. About 90% of the roughly 29 patients were males with bladder-origin urothelial cancer, and about 65% of the roughly 30 reported a prior smoking history. An ECOG performance status of 0 or 1 was recorded for the patients, and 0 to 3 prior chemotherapy regimens had been received by the patients. Blood samples were analyzed at 3 weeks after treatment start (second dose) and at 6 weeks after treatment start. Blood samples gave median yields of about 140,000 T cells and some 84,000 unique TCRs, along with a median clonality of 0.080. Somatic, immune and clinical correlates of response to PD-L1 blockade with atezolizumab in urothelial cancer were the focus of an exploratory multi-omic analysis. Pretreatment tumor samples, along with matched peripheral blood collected serially before and after atezolizumab treatment, underwent TCR sequencing. Durable clinical benefit was defined as progression-free survival longer than 6 months, and TCR features were also tested against progression-free and overall survival. In the same patients who had TCR sequencing, pretreatment tumors also underwent whole exome sequencing and RNA sequencing. Durable clinical benefit was achieved by nine patients and was not achieved by 20 patients. Just over 28 patients had pretreatment blood TCR-seq, about 25 had at least one posttreatment blood collection, and about 25 had tumor TCR-seq.

The sample's time point label is to be understood as: pretreatment peripheral blood. A total of 29 patients with locally advanced or metastatic urothelial carcinoma, treated at Memorial Sloan Kettering on a trial protocol, made up the cohort. Peripheral blood mononuclear cells were collected pretreatment and during treatment, with between 1 and 8 total time points per patient. The Qiagen DNeasy Blood extraction kit was used to purify genomic DNA from total PBMCs and from tumor samples. PBMCs were collected pretreatment and during treatment and were isolated and stored as previously described. The full study reports these points: Improved progression-free and overall survival was found to be associated with pretreatment peripheral blood TCR clonality below the median. Patients with durable benefit showed greater expansion of tumor-associated TCR clones in peripheral blood 3 weeks after starting treatment (n ≈ 20, p = 0.022). Because of the small sample size (n of about 30) and the many exploratory analyses performed, the results are intended to be regarded as hypothesis-generating.

A word on this clone: Its antigen remains unidentified. No base quality information exists; no much larger clone differs at one position.

Synthetic TCR analog templates were spiked into each PCR to estimate absolute template abundance from read counts. The immunoSEQ assay used bias-controlled V and J gene primers to amplify TCRbeta CDR3 regions from genomic DNA. Sequencing of rearranged TCRbeta segments was done at approximately 20X coverage. For the original study's pipeline: Clustering was used to correct sequencing errors, and CDR3s were annotated against IMGT to assign V, D and J genes. Downstream analyses used only productive TCRbeta rearrangements and left out out-of-frame or stop-codon sequences. To compute clonality, Shannon entropy was normalized by the log of the number of unique productive sequences and then subtracted from one. Fisher's exact test with Benjamini-Hochberg correction, using a cutoff of adjusted p below 0.01, was how clones that differed between time points or between blood and tumor were identified. Imported from immuneACCESS, the table was reduced by TCRdb to in-frame sequences with V and J called. These copies leave out some clones; in studies compared against another copy, an unresolved V gene accounts for under half, and the cause of the remainder is not known. The V and J calls and clone size were taken over from that table, and D and trimming were inferred from the DNA. In this sample the table shows some 43,000 clones, 65% to 85% of which occur a single time. The ten top clones hold 15% to 20% of the sample.

Here V drops 0 bases and J drops 5 bases, and the junction holds 4 bases not matched to any gene. The CDR3 runs 16 amino acids, cysteine and phenylalanine included. This entry keeps only the CDR3 DNA: 48 bases, framed from base 1. The germline V gene yields MGHRA for CDR1 and YSYEKL for CDR2. The sequence links TRBV4-1 to TRBJ2-3, with 11 bases matching TRBD2. The sequenced sample was PBMCs, obtained around atezolizumab (anti-PD-L1) treatment. The origin of this receptor is a man aged 55 to 69 with urothelial cancer. CDR3 loop: CASSQDASGRIDTQYF. In nucleotides, the sequence is TGCGCCAGCAGCCAAGACGCTAGCGGGAGGATAGATACGCAGTATTTT.